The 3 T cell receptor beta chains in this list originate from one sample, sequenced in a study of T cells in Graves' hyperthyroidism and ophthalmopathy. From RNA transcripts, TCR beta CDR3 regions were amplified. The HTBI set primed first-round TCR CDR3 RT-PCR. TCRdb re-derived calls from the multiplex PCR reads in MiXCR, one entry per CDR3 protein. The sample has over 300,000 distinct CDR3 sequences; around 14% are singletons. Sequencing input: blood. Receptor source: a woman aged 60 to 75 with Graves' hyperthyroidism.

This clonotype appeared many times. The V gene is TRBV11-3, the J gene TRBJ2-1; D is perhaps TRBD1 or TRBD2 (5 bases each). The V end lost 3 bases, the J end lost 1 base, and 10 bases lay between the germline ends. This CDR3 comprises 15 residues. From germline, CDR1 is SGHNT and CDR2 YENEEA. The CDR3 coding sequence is TGTGCCAGCAGCTTTTGGGGGTGGTCCTACAATGAGCAGTTCTTC. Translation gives CASSFWGWSYNEQFF.

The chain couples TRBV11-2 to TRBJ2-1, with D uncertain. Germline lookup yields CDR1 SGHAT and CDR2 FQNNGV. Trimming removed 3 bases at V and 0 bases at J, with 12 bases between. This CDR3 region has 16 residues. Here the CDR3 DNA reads TGTGCCAGCAGCTTCCGGCAGGCCCGCTCCTACAATGAGCAGTTCTTC. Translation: CASSFRQARSYNEQFF.

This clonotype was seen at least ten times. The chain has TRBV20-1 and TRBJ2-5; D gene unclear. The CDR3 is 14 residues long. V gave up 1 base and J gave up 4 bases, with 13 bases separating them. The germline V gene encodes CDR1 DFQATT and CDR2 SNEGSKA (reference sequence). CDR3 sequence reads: CSARGIFERETQYF. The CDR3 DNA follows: TGCAGTGCTAGAGGGATTTTCGAGCGAGAGACCCAGTACTTC.